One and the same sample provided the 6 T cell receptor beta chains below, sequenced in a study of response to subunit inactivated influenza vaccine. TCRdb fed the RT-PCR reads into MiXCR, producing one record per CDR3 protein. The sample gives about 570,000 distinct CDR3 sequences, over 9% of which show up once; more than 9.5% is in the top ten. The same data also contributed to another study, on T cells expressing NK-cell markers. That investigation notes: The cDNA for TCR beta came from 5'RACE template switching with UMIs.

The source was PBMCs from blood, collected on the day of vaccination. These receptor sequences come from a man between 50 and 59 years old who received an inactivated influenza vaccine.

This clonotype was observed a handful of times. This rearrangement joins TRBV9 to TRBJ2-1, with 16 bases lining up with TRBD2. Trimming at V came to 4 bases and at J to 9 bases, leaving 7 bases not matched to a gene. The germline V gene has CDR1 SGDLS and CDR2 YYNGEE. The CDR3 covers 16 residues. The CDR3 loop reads CASSPGTSGRVGEQFF. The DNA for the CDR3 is TGTGCCAGCAGCCCAGGGACTAGCGGGAGGGTAGGTGAGCAGTTCTTC.

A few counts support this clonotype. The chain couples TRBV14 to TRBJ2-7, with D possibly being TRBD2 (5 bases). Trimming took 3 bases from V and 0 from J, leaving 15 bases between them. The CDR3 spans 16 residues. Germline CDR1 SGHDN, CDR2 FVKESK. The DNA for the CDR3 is TGTGCCAGCAGCCACACGTCAAGAGGGAGCTCCTACGAGCAGTACTTC. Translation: CASSHTSRGSSYEQYF.

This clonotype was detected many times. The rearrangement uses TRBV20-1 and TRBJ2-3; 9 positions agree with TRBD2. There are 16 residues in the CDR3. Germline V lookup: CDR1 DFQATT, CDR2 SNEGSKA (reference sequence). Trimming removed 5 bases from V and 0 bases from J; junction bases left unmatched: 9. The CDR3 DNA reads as TGCAGTGCTCTAGGCGGCGGGAGGGTTAGCACAGATACGCAGTATTTT. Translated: CSALGGGRVSTDTQYF.

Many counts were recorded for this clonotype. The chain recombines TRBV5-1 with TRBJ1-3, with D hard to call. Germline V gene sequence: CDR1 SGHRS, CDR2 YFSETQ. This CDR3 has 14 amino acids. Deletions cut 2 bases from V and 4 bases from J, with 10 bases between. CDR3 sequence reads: CASSFDGEGNTIYF. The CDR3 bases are TGCGCCAGCAGCTTTGATGGAGAAGGAAACACCATATATTTT.

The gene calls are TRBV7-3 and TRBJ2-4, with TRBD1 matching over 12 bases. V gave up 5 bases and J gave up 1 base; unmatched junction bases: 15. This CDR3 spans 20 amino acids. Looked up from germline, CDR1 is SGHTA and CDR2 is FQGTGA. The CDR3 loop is CASSGLRDRGLGMAKNIQYF. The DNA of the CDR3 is TGTGCCAGCAGCGGCCTCCGGGACAGGGGGCTCGGTATGGCCAAAAACATTCAGTACTTC. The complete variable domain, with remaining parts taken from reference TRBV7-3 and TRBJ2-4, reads GAGVSQTPSNKVTEKGKYVELRCDPISGHTALYWYRQSLGQGPEFLIYFQGTGAADDSGLPNDRFFAVRPEGSVSTLKIQRTERGDSAVYLCASSGLRDRGLGMAKNIQYFGAGTRLSVL.

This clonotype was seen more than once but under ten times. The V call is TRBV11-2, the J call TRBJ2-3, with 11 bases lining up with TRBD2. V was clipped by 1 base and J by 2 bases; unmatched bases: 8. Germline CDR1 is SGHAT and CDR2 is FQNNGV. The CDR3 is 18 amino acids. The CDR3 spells CASSLVRTSGGITDTQYF. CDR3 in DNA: TGTGCCAGCAGCTTAGTTCGCACTAGCGGGGGTATCACAGATACGCAGTATTTT.